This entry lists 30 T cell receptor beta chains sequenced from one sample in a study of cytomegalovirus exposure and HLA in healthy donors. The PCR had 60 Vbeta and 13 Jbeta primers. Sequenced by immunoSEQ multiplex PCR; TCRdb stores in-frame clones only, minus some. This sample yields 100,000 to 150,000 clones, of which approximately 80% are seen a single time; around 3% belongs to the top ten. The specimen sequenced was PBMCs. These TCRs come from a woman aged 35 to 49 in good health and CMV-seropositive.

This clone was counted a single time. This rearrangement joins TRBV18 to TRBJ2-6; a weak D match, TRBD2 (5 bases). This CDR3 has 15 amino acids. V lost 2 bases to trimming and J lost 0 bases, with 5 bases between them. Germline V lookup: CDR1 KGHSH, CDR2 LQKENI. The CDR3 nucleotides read TGTGCCAGCTCACCAAGCGGCTCTGGGGCCAACGTCCTGACTTTC. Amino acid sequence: CASSPSGSGANVLTF.

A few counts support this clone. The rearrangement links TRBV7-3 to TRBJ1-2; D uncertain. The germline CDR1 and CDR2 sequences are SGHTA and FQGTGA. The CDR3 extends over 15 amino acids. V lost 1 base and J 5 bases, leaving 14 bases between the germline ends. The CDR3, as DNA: TGTGCCAGCAGCTTAAAGTCGGCGGCGGGGTATGGCTACACCTTC. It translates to CASSLKSAAGYGYTF.

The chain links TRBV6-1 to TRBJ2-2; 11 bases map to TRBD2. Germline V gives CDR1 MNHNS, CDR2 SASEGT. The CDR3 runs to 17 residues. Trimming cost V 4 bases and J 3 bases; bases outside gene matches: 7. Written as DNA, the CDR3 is TGTGCCAGCAGTGGCTTAGCGGGGGGGCAAGACACCGGGGAGCTGTTTTTT. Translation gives CASSGLAGGQDTGELFF.

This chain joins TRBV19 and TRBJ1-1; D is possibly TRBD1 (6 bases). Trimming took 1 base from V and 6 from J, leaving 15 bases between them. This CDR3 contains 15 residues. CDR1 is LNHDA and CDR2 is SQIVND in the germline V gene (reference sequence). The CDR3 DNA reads TGTGCCAGTAGTATAGGCCCGGGGGGGCTCTCTGAAGCTTTCTTT. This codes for CASSIGPGGLSEAFF.

The CDR3 sequence is CASSLGLAGARNEQFF. The DNA of the CDR3 is TGTGCCAGCAGCCTGGGACTAGCGGGCGCTAGGAATGAGCAGTTCTTC. This chain connects TRBV7-2 to TRBJ2-1, with TRBD2 matching over 12 bases. The length of the CDR3 is 16 residues. The V gene end was trimmed by 5 bases and the J gene end by 7 bases; junction bases not matched to a gene: 9. CDR1 is SGHTA, CDR2 FQGNSA, per germline.

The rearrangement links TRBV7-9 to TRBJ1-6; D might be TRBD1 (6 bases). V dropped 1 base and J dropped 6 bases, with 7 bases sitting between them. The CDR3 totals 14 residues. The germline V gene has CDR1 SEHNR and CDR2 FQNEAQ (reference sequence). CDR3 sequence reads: CASSLEQGNSPLHF. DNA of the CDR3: TGTGCCAGCAGCTTAGAACAGGGTAATTCACCCCTCCACTTT.

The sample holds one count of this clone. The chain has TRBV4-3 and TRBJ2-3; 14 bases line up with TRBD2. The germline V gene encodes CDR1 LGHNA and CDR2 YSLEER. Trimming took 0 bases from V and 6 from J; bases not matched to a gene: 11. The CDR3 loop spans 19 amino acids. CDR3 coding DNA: TGCGCCAGCAGCCAAGATGGGGGGACTAGCGGGAGAGAGGGGGATACGCAGTATTTT. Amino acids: CASSQDGGTSGREGDTQYF.

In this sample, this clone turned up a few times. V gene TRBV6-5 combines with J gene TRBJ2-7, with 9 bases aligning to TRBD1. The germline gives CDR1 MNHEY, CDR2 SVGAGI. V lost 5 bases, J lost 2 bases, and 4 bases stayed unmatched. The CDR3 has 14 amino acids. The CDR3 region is CASSGGQGTYEQYF. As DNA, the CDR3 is TGTGCCAGCAGTGGTGGACAGGGGACCTACGAGCAGTACTTC.

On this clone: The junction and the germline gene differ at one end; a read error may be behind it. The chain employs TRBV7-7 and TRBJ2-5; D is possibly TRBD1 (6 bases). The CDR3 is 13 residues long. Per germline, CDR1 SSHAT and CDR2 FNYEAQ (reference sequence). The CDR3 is CASSFRTVETQYF. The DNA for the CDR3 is TGTGCTAGCAGCTTTCGGACAGTGGAGACCCAGTACTTC.

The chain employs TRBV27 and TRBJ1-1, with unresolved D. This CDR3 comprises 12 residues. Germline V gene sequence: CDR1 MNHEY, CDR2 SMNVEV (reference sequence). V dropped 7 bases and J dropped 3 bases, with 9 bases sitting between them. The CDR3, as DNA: TGTGCCAGCAAAAACCGGGACACTGAAGCTTTCTTT. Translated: CASKNRDTEAFF.

The CDR3 coding sequence is TGCGCCAGCAGCTTGGAACAGGGGGGAGCTTTCTTT. It encodes CASSLEQGGAFF. The chain recombines TRBV5-1 with TRBJ1-1; 8 bases fit TRBD1. Germline CDR1 SGHRS, CDR2 YFSETQ. The CDR3 extends over 12 amino acids. Unmatched junction bases numbered 2, after V lost 0 bases and J lost 10 bases.

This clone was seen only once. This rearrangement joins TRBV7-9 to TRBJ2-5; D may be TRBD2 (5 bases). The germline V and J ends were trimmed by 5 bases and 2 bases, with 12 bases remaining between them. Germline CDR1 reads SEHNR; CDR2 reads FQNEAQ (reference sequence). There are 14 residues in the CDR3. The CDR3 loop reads CASSGSGRQETQYF. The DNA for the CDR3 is TGTGCCAGCAGCGGGTCGGGGAGACAAGAGACCCAGTACTTC.

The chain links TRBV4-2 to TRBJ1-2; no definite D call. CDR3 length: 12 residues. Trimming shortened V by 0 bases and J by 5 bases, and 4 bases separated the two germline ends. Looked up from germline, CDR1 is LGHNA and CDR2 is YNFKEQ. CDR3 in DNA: TGTGCCAGCAGCCAAGATCTATATGGCTACACCTTC. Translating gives CASSQDLYGYTF.

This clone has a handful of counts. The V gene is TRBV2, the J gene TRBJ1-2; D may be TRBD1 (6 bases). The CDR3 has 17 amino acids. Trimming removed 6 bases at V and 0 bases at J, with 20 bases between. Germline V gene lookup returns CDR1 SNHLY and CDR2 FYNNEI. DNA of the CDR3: TGTGCCAGCAGGGACAGACGACGACAGCTACCTAACTATGGCTACACCTTC. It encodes CASRDRRRQLPNYGYTF.

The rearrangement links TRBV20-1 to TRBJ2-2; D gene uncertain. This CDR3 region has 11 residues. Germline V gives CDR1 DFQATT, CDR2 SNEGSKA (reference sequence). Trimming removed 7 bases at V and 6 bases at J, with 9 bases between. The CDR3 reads CSGGRPGELFF. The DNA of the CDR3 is TGCAGTGGTGGGCGCCCCGGGGAGCTGTTTTTT.

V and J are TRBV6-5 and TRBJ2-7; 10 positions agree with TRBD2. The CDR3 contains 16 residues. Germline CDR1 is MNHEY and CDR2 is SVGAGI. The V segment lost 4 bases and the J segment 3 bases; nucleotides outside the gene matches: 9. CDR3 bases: TGTGCCAGCAGTTCTGGATTAGCGGGGGGAATCTACGAGCAGTACTTC. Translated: CASSSGLAGGIYEQYF.

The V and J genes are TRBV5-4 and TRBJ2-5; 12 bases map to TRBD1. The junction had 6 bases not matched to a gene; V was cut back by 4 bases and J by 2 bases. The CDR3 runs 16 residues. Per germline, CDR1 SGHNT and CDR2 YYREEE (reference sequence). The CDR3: CASSPRDRGLQETQYF. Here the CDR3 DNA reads TGTGCCAGCAGCCCCAGGGACAGGGGGCTGCAAGAGACCCAGTACTTC.

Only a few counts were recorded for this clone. CDR3 DNA: TGCGCCAGCAGCCAAGATCTTGCGGGAGGTACTGAAGAGACCCAGTACTTC. This gives the protein CASSQDLAGGTEETQYF. J is TRBJ2-5 and V is TRBV4-3; 8 nucleotides match TRBD2. Looked up from germline, CDR1 is LGHNA and CDR2 is YSLEER. This CDR3 contains 17 residues. After removal of 0 bases from V and 3 bases from J, the junction contained 9 bases not matched to a gene.

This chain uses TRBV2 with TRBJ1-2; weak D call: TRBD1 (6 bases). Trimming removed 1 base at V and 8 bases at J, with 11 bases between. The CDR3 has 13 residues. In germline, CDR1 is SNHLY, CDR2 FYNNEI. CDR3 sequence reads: CASSEEQGTGYTF. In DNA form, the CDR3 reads TGTGCCAGCAGTGAAGAACAGGGCACGGGCTACACCTTC.

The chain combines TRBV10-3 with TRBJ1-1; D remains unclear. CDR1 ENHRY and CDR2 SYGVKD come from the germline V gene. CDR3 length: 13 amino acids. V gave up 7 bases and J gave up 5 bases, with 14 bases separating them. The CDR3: CAITETGWTEAFF. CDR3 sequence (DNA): TGTGCCATCACGGAGACTGGGTGGACTGAAGCTTTCTTT.

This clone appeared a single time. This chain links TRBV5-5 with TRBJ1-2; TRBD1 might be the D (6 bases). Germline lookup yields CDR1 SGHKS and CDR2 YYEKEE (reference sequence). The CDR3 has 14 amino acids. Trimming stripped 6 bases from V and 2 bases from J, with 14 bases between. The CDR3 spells CASNSETGNYGYTF. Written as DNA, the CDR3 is TGTGCCAGCAACTCGGAGACAGGAAACTATGGCTACACCTTC.

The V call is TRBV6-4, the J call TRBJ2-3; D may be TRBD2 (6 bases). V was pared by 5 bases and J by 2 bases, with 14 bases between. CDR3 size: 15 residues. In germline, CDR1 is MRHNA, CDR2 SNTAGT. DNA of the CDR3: TGTGCCAGCAGTCATAGCGGAGAAGCCACAGATACGCAGTATTTT. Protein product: CASSHSGEATDTQYF.

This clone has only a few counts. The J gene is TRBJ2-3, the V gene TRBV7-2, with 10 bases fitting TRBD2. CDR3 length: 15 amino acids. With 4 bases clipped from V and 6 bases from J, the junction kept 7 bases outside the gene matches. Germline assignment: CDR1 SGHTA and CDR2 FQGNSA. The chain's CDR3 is CASSSSGSGRDTQYF. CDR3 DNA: TGTGCCAGCAGCTCTAGCGGGAGCGGGAGGGATACGCAGTATTTT. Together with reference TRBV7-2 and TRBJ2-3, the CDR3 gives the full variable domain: GAGVSQSPSNKVTEKGKDVELRCDPISGHTALYWYRQSLGQGLEFLIYFQGNSAPDKSGLPSDRFSAERTGGSVSTLTIQRTQQEDSAVYLCASSSSGSGRDTQYFGPGTRLTVL.

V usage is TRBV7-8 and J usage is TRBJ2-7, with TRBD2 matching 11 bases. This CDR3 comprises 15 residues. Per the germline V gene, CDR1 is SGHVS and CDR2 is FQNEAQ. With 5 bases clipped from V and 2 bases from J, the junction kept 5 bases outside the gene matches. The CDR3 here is CASSAGTSGPYEQYF. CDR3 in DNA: TGTGCCAGCAGCGCAGGGACTAGCGGACCCTACGAGCAGTACTTC.

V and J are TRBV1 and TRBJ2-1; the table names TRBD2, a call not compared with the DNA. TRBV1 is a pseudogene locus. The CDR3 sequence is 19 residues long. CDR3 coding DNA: TGCACCAGCAGCCAAGATTCAAAGATGGGCGGGACCCCCCACAATGAGCAGTTCTTC. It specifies CTSSQDSKMGGTPHNEQFF.

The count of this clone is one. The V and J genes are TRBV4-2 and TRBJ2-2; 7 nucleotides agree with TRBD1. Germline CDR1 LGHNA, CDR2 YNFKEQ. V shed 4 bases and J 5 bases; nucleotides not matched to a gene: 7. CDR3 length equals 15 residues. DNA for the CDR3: TGTGCCAGCAGCCGTACGACAGGGTTAACCGGGGAGCTGTTTTTT. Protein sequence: CASSRTTGLTGELFF.

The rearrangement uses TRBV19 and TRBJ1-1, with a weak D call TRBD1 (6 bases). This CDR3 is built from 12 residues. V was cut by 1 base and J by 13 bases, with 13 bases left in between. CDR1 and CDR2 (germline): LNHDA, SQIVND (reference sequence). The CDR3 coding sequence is TGTGCCAGTAGTATAGGGGGGCACTTCGGTTTCTTT. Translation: CASSIGGHFGFF.

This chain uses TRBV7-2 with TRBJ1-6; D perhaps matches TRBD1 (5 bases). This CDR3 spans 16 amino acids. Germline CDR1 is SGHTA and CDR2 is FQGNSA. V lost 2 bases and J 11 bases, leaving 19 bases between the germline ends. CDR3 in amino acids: CASSLSPQGTGAPLHF. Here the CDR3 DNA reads TGTGCCAGCAGCTTAAGCCCCCAGGGAACCGGAGCACCCCTCCACTTT.

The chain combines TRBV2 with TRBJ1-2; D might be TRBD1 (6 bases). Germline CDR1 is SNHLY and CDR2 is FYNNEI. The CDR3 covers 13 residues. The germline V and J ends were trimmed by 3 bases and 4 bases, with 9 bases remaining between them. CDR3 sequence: CASSEGGGYGYTF. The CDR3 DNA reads TGTGCCAGCAGTGAGGGAGGGGGCTATGGCTACACCTTC.

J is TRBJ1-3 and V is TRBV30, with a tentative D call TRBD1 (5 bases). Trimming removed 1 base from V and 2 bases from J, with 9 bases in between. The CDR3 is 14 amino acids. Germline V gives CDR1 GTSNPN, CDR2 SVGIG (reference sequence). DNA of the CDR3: TGTGCCTGGAGTGCAGGAGGGGCTGGAAACACCATATATTTT. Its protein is CAWSAGGAGNTIYF.